A selection of T cell receptor beta chains follows, all from one sample in a study of T cell responses to AZD1222 COVID-19 vaccine. Produced via immunoSEQ multiplex PCR; TCRdb's table is partial and in-frame only. The repertoire includes over 130,000 clones, 88% of them detected once, and under 3.5% sits in the top ten. The source was peripheral blood, collected on day 0 of AZD1222 vaccination. These receptors were obtained from an adult in good health. Each CDR3 is given with its conserved first and last residue. D genes are given only for firm matches. The size entry is marked missing in some rows and otherwise reads once, few, many or a size class.

>.|TRBJ2-7|.|TRBV6-2/TRBV6-3
TGTGCCAGCAGTTACTCGAAATCTGGGCAGTACTTC
CASSYSKSGQYF
>once|TRBJ1-2|.|TRBV30
TGTGCCTGGAGTGTGGATTTCTATGGCTACACCTTC
CAWSVDFYGYTF
>.|TRBJ2-1|.|TRBV30
TGTGCCACCGAGTATGGGATGGAGCAGTTCTTC
CATEYGMEQFF
>.|TRBJ1-5|.|TRBV5-6
TGTGCCAGCAGCTTCGGGGGGCGAAGTGGACAGCCCCAGCATTTT
CASSFGGRSGQPQHF
>.|TRBJ2-5|.|TRBV29-1
TGCAGCGGATCATCGGGGTCCATACAAGAGACCCAGTACTTC
CSGSSGSIQETQYF
>.|TRBJ1-1|TRBD1|TRBV27
TGTGCCAGCAGAACTAAAGGTCGGGACAGGGTTTTGAAAACTGAAGCTTTCTTT
CASRTKGRDRVLKTEAFF
>once|TRBJ1-2|.|TRBV28
TGTGCCAGCAGTTCCCCCGGACAGTTGTATGGCTACACCTTC
CASSSPGQLYGYTF
>.|TRBJ2-3|.|TRBV3-1/TRBV3-2
TGTGCCAGCAGCCAAGCGGGCATAAACACAGATACGCAGTATTTT
CASSQAGINTDTQYF
>.|TRBJ1-1|.|TRBV6-2/TRBV6-3
TGTGCCAGCAGTGAGAAAAAATTGAACACTGAAGCTTTCTTT
CASSEKKLNTEAFF
>.|TRBJ2-7|TRBD1|TRBV4-2
TGTGCCAGCAGCCAGAGGACAGGGGGCCTTAACGAGCAGTACTTC
CASSQRTGGLNEQYF
>.|TRBJ1-1|.|TRBV28
TGTGCCAGCAGTTTACGGCGGAACACTGAAGCTTTCTTT
CASSLRRNTEAFF
>.|TRBJ1-1|.|TRBV7-2
TGTGCCAGCAGCCCGCGGGTGGGAGATACTGAAGCTTTCTTT
CASSPRVGDTEAFF
>.|TRBJ2-7|.|TRBV6-5
TGTGCCAGCAGTTACTCGAAATTTGGGGGGACCGGGCAGTACTTC
CASSYSKFGGTGQYF
>.|TRBJ1-6|.|TRBV21-1
TGTGCCAGCAGCAAAGACTTTGGGGGACAAAATAGATGCTCCTATAATTCACCCCTCCACTTT
CASSKDFGGQNRCSYNSPLHF
>few|TRBJ2-7|TRBD1|TRBV9
TGTGCCAGCAGCGGCGGATGGGGACAGGGCCTCTACGAGCAGTACTTC
CASSGGWGQGLYEQYF
>.|TRBJ2-1|.|TRBV2
TGTGCCAGCAGTGACTTACAGGGTTTCGACAATGAGCAGTTCTTC
CASSDLQGFDNEQFF
>.|TRBJ2-7|.|TRBV15
TGTGCCACCAGCAGAGATCCCGGGCAGTCTGACGAGCAGTACTTC
CATSRDPGQSDEQYF
>.|TRBJ1-1|.|TRBV6-5
TGTGCCAGCCAGTCATACAGAGAGAACACTGAAGCTTTCTTT
CASQSYRENTEAFF
>once|TRBJ1-1|.|TRBV5-1
TGCGCCAGCAGCGCACCAGGGGTTCAGACCACTGAAGCTTTCTTT
CASSAPGVQTTEAFF
>.|TRBJ1-3|.|TRBV6-5
TGTGCCAGCTCGAGGGACCGCTCTGGAAACACCATATATTTT
CASSRDRSGNTIYF
>once|TRBJ1-6|.|TRBV19
TGTGCCAGTATCGAAGGAGGCTCCTATAATTCACCCCTCCACTTT
CASIEGGSYNSPLHF
>.|TRBJ2-1|.|TRBV6-2/TRBV6-3
TGTGCCAGCAGTAACCCTAGCGCCAACGGTGAGCAGTTCTTC
CASSNPSANGEQFF
>few|TRBJ1-5|.|TRBV28
TGTGCCAGCATTGTGGGGAGAGTAAATCAGCCCCAGCATTTT
CASIVGRVNQPQHF
>.|TRBJ2-2|TRBD2|TRBV4-1
TGCGCCAGCAGCCAACTAGCGGGCACCGGGGAGCTGTTTTTT
CASSQLAGTGELFF
>.|TRBJ2-1|TRBD2|TRBV30
TGTGCCTGGAGTGTAGCTGGGGGGAGGGATGAGCAGTTCTTC
CAWSVAGGRDEQFF
>.|TRBJ2-6|TRBD2|TRBV10-3
TGTGCCATCAGTGGGCTTGCGGGGGGCGTTGGGGCCAACGTCCTGACTTTC
CAISGLAGGVGANVLTF